By frequency in the sample, the clone carrying this T cell receptor beta chain is medium-sized. Its matching antigen is unknown. The data are from a study of naive and memory T cell subsets. Study results and caveats: Far more TCRs reportedly came from tuberculin skin test site biopsies.

Treatment specified: skin biopsy from PPD injection site in Mantoux-positive individual. The library had UMIs added by 3' ligation of an oligonucleotide to TCR cDNA. Individuals with a positive Mantoux test gave biopsies from PPD-injected skin. The SP2 primer and nested alpha and beta constant region primers amplified ligated cDNA in four rounds. TCRdb re-analysed the UMI-ligation and nested PCR reads in MiXCR, keeping a single row per CDR3 protein. The sample lists tens of thousands of distinct CDR3 sequences; about 6.2% were seen once. Germline CDR1 is SGHTA and CDR2 is FQGNSA. V lost 5 bases, J lost 3 bases, and 14 bases lay in between. The CDR3 covers 14 residues.

The V and J genes are TRBV7-2 and TRBJ2-7, with a weak D call TRBD2 (6 bases). This specimen was skin, taken from a tuberculin skin test site. The sequence came from an adult in good health. This chain's CDR3 is CASSPRERGYEQYF. The CDR3 region has the DNA TGTGCCAGCAGCCCCCGGGAGCGAGGCTACGAGCAGTACTTC.